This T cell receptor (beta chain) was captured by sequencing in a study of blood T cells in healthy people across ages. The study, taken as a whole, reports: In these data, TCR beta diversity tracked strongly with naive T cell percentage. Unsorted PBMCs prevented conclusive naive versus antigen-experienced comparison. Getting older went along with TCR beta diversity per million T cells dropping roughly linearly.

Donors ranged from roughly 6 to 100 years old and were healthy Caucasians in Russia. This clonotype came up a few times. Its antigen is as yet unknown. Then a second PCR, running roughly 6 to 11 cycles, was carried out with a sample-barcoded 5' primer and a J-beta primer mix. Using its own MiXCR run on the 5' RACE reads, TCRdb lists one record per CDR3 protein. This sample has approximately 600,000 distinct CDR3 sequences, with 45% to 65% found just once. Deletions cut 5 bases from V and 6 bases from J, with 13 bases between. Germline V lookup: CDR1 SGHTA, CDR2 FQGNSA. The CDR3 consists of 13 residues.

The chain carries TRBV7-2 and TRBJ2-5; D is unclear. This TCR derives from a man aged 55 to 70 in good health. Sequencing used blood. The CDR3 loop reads CASSPSSEKTQYF. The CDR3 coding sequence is TGTGCCAGCAGCCCAAGCTCCGAGAAGACCCAGTACTTC.